The next 23 T cell receptor beta chains were all read from a single sample in a study of shared clonotypes between healthy human individuals. Only in-frame clones appear in the TCRdb table, and some are missing; sequencing was by immunoSEQ multiplex PCR. The table records some 1,100,000 clones, 75% to 85% of them present only once. Sequenced: memory CD4+ T cells from PBMCs. Stated subset: CD45RA-negative fraction. These receptors were obtained from a man between 18 and 35 years old in good health. Some clones in this sample may be carry-over from other donors' samples.

This clone was seen repeatedly, ten times or more. This sample includes further DNA sequences coding for the same CDR3. V gene TRBV28 combines with J gene TRBJ2-7; no firm D call. V was pared by 8 bases and J by 2 bases, with 13 bases between. Germline lookup yields CDR1 MDHEN and CDR2 SYDVKM. The CDR3 sequence is 13 residues long. In nucleotides, the CDR3 is TGTGCCAGCTCCTCTGGCGGTCCCTACGAGCAGTACTTC. It codes for CASSSGGPYEQYF.

This clone was counted between two and nine times. This chain uses TRBV7-3 with TRBJ2-3; D not resolved. Trimming cost V 6 bases and J 8 bases, with 15 bases left between them. The CDR3 consists of 13 residues. The germline CDR1 and CDR2 sequences are SGHTA and FQGTGA. CDR3 coding DNA: TGTGCCAGCAGTAAGACTGTTGAAGGTACGCAGTATTTT. It is translated as CASSKTVEGTQYF.

This chain uses TRBV29-1 with TRBJ1-2; 10 bases are a match to TRBD1. Trimming took 5 bases from V and 3 from J; bases not matched to a gene: 3. Germline loops: CDR1 SQVTM, CDR2 ANQGSEA. The CDR3 is 13 amino acids. The CDR3 bases are TGCAGCGTTAGGGACAGGGGTGACTATGGCTACACCTTC. This gives the protein CSVRDRGDYGYTF.

V is TRBV12-5 and J is TRBJ2-1; D remains unclear. Germline V gene data show CDR1 as LGHNT and CDR2 as FRNRAP. The CDR3 is 13 residues long. V dropped 3 bases and J dropped 2 bases, with 5 bases sitting between them. The chain's CDR3 is CASGLSTYNEQFF. The CDR3 region has the DNA TGTGCTAGTGGTTTAAGTACCTACAATGAGCAGTTCTTC.

Comment on this clone: Other DNA sequences in the sample encode the same CDR3. The J gene is TRBJ2-3, the V gene TRBV7-9, with D uncertain. The CDR3 has 14 amino acids. Trimming removed 5 bases from V and 2 bases from J, with 11 bases in between. Germline V lookup: CDR1 SEHNR, CDR2 FQNEAQ (reference sequence). CDR3 DNA sequence: TGTGCCAGCAGCCTAGACGGAAACACAGATACGCAGTATTTT. It encodes CASSLDGNTDTQYF.

The chain couples TRBV5-1 to TRBJ1-3; no clear D. This CDR3 has 14 amino acids. Trimming shortened V by 4 bases and J by 4 bases, and 12 bases separated the two germline ends. Germline V CDR1 and CDR2: SGHRS, YFSETQ. The CDR3 DNA sequence: TGCGCCAGCAGCAGTGGGGTGGCCGGAAACACCATATATTTT. Amino acids: CASSSGVAGNTIYF.

The chain employs TRBV27 and TRBJ2-3; D gene ambiguous. In germline, CDR1 is MNHEY, CDR2 SMNVEV (reference sequence). Trimming left V 1 base short and J 0 bases short, with 5 bases between. This CDR3 spans 14 amino acids. This CDR3 reads CASSLFSSTDTQYF. CDR3 coding DNA: TGTGCCAGCAGTTTATTTTCTAGCACAGATACGCAGTATTTT.

In this sample, this clone turned up a few times. The V gene is TRBV5-1, the J gene TRBJ2-5; no definite D call. This CDR3 comprises 14 residues. Trimming pared 2 bases from V and 5 bases from J, leaving 13 bases between. Germline CDR1 reads SGHRS; CDR2 reads YFSETQ. CDR3 sequence (DNA): TGCGCCAGCAGCTTTGGCAGGAACACGGAGACCCAGTACTTC. Translating it yields CASSFGRNTETQYF.

This clone showed up just a few times. This rearrangement joins TRBV2 to TRBJ1-1, with 7 bases lining up with TRBD1. V lost 7 bases and J lost 5; bases outside the gene matches: 4. The V gene's germline CDR1 is SNHLY and CDR2 FYNNEI. The CDR3 spans 12 residues. CDR3 sequence (DNA): TGTGCCAGCACCCTCAGGGGGACTGAAGCTTTCTTT. Its protein product is CASTLRGTEAFF. Supplemented by reference TRBV2 and TRBJ1-1, the full variable domain reads EPEVTQTPSHQVTQMGQEVILRCVPISNHLYFYWYRQILGQKVEFLVSFYNNEISEKSEIFDDQFSVERPDGSNFTLKIRSTKLEDSAMYFCASTLRGTEAFFGQGTRLTVV.

This clone was detected only a few times. No DNA is shown, since the ends of the CDR3 on it are uncertain; the CDR3 is the one TCRdb lists. The chain joins TRBV5-1 to TRBJ2-7; the tabulated D call, TRBD2, remains unverified against the DNA. Including both end residues, the CDR3 is 14 amino acids long. Germline V gene sequence: CDR1 SGHRS, CDR2 YFSETQ. CDR3: CASTSVGGAYEQYF.

The chain's CDR3 is CASSLDVRPYEQYF. CDR3 bases: TGCGCCAGCAGCTTGGACGTCAGACCCTACGAGCAGTACTTC. This sequence joins TRBV5-1 and TRBJ2-7; no definite D call. Germline V lookup: CDR1 SGHRS, CDR2 YFSETQ. V was cut by 0 bases and J by 2 bases, with 9 bases left in between. This CDR3 comprises 14 residues.

This chain joins TRBV6-5 and TRBJ1-3, with D maybe TRBD1 (5 bases). The V gene's germline CDR1 is MNHEY and CDR2 SVGAGI. The CDR3 spans 14 residues. Deletions cut 6 bases from V and 0 bases from J, with 9 bases between. The chain's CDR3 is CASSNRGSGNTIYF. The CDR3 DNA is TGTGCCAGCAGCAATAGGGGCTCTGGAAACACCATATATTTT.

This chain connects TRBV7-2 to TRBJ2-7, with 11 bases matching TRBD2. V shed 5 bases, J shed 0 bases, and the junction held 9 bases outside the gene matches. CDR3 length: 17 residues. The germline V gene encodes CDR1 SGHTA and CDR2 FQGNSA. The CDR3 region is CASSRSGLAGYSYEQYF. The CDR3 DNA reads as TGTGCCAGCAGCCGATCTGGACTAGCGGGTTACTCCTACGAGCAGTACTTC.

The chain employs TRBV9 and TRBJ1-1; a possible D gene is TRBD1 (6 bases). V lost 3 bases and J lost 4, with 13 bases in between. Germline lookup yields CDR1 SGDLS and CDR2 YYNGEE. There are 14 residues in the CDR3. The CDR3 here is CASSGGGSSTEAFF. DNA for the CDR3: TGTGCCAGCAGCGGAGGGGGTAGTAGCACTGAAGCTTTCTTT.

The chain links TRBV11-3 to TRBJ2-5, with 9 bases aligning to TRBD2. The V gene's germline CDR1 is SGHNT and CDR2 YENEEA. The CDR3 is made up of 15 amino acids. V gave up 2 bases and J gave up 5 bases; unmatched junction bases: 6. The CDR3 loop is CASSLSGRPEETQYF. CDR3 in DNA: TGTGCCAGCAGCTTAAGCGGGAGGCCAGAGGAGACCCAGTACTTC.

The chain employs TRBV7-3 and TRBJ1-1, with TRBD1 as a possible D gene (5 bases). The CDR3 runs 14 residues. CDR1 is SGHTA, CDR2 FQGTGA, per germline. Trimming pared 1 base from V and 6 bases from J, leaving 12 bases between. The CDR3 DNA is TGTGCCAGCAGCTTAATAGGGGAGGGAGCTGAAGCTTTCTTT. Translation gives CASSLIGEGAEAFF.

This sequence joins TRBV29-1 and TRBJ1-4; D is uncertain. The CDR3 totals 13 residues. Per germline, CDR1 SQVTM and CDR2 ANQGSEA. V lost 2 bases to trimming and J lost 4 bases, with 8 bases between them. The CDR3 DNA follows: TGCAGCGTTGAATCGCAGAATAATGAAAAACTGTTTTTT. This codes for CSVESQNNEKLFF.

The chain carries TRBV9 and TRBJ1-6; no definite D call. CDR3 length: 13 residues. Trimming shortened V by 3 bases and J by 4 bases, and 5 bases separated the two germline ends. Germline-derived CDR1 and CDR2 are SGDLS and YYNGEE. The CDR3 nucleotides are TGTGCCAGCAGCGGCTCATATAATTCACCCCTCCACTTT. Translating it yields CASSGSYNSPLHF. Variable domain in full (rest from reference TRBV9 and TRBJ1-6): DSGVTQTPKHLITATGQRVTLRCSPRSGDLSVYWYQQSLDQGLQFLIQYYNGEERAKGNILERFSAQQFPDLHSELNLSSLELGDSALYFCASSGSYNSPLHFGNGTRLTVT.

This clone has a handful of counts. The chain has TRBV5-4 and TRBJ2-5; 12 bases agree with TRBD2. The J call may be mistaken, given a closer DNA end match to TRBJ2-7. CDR1 SGHNT and CDR2 YYREEE come from the germline V gene (reference sequence). This CDR3 spans 15 amino acids. The DNA for the CDR3 is TGTGCCAGCAGTCAACTAGCGGGAGGAGCTTACGAGCAGTACTTC. Translating gives CASSQLAGGAYEQYF.

This chain connects TRBV5-4 to TRBJ1-2; 7 bases align to TRBD1. The J segment lost 2 bases and the V segment lost 0 bases, leaving 7 bases of the junction unmatched. The CDR3 has 16 amino acids. Per the germline V gene, CDR1 is SGHNT and CDR2 is YYREEE (reference sequence). In DNA, the CDR3 is TGTGCCAGCAGCTTGGCCGGGGCACAGGGGAACTATGGCTACACCTTC. It translates to CASSLAGAQGNYGYTF.

The V call is TRBV28, the J call TRBJ2-1; maybe TRBD2 (5 bases). This CDR3 region has 12 residues. Germline lookup yields CDR1 MDHEN and CDR2 SYDVKM. V lost 6 bases, J lost 11 bases, and 14 bases lay in between. The CDR3 reads CASSQMASQQFF. The DNA for the CDR3 is TGTGCCAGCAGCCAAATGGCTAGCCAGCAGTTCTTC.

On this clone: The sample has other DNA sequences that encode this CDR3 too. The chain links TRBV7-3 to TRBJ2-2; D is undetermined. Germline-derived CDR1 and CDR2 are SGHTA and FQGTGA. There are 14 residues in the CDR3. V gave up 6 bases and J gave up 3 bases, with 11 bases separating them. The CDR3 DNA sequence: TGTGCCAGCAGTCCTTCTAGGGACACCGGGGAGCTGTTTTTT. Translation: CASSPSRDTGELFF.

The rearrangement joins TRBV9 to TRBJ2-5, with D tentatively TRBD2 (6 bases). This CDR3 spans 17 amino acids. Germline V CDR1 and CDR2: SGDLS, YYNGEE. V gave up 0 bases and J gave up 1 base, with 16 bases separating them. CDR3 amino acids: CASSVAVGGQGQETQYF. In nucleotides, the CDR3 is TGTGCCAGCAGCGTAGCGGTTGGAGGGCAGGGCCAAGAGACCCAGTACTTC.